This T cell receptor (beta chain) was profiled in a study of human T cells and chemical hapten exposure. Whole-study context: While the approximately 24-week study was under way, patients received diphenylcyclopropenone on the scalp every week. Alopecia areata, totalis or universalis affected patients who were mostly female. Study results and limitations: Against controls, expanded TCRs gave rise to significantly more large CDR3 similarity clusters.

TCRdb itself ran the RACE reads through MiXCR, one entry per CDR3 protein. Among tens of thousands of distinct CDR3 sequences listed, around 11% were seen once. Trimming took 4 bases from V and 8 from J, leaving 9 bases between them. CDR1 and CDR2 from the germline V gene are SGDLS and YYNGEE. The CDR3 length is 11 residues. As to time point: pre-sensitization, week 0. This sample's treatment: therapeutic diphenylcyclopropenone sensitization with weekly scalp DPC. Many counts were recorded for this clonotype. Its antigen is unidentified. The sample in question was whole blood, obtained in connection with sensitization to the hapten diphenylcyclopropenone (DPC). The V call is TRBV9, the J call TRBJ1-2, with D unclear. This clonotype originated in a woman between 35 and 50 years old with alopecia areata. Some clones in this sample may be carry-over from other donors' samples. The DNA of the CDR3 is TGTGCCAGCAGCTCCTGGTTGGGCTACACCTTC. It yields the protein CASSSWLGYTF.